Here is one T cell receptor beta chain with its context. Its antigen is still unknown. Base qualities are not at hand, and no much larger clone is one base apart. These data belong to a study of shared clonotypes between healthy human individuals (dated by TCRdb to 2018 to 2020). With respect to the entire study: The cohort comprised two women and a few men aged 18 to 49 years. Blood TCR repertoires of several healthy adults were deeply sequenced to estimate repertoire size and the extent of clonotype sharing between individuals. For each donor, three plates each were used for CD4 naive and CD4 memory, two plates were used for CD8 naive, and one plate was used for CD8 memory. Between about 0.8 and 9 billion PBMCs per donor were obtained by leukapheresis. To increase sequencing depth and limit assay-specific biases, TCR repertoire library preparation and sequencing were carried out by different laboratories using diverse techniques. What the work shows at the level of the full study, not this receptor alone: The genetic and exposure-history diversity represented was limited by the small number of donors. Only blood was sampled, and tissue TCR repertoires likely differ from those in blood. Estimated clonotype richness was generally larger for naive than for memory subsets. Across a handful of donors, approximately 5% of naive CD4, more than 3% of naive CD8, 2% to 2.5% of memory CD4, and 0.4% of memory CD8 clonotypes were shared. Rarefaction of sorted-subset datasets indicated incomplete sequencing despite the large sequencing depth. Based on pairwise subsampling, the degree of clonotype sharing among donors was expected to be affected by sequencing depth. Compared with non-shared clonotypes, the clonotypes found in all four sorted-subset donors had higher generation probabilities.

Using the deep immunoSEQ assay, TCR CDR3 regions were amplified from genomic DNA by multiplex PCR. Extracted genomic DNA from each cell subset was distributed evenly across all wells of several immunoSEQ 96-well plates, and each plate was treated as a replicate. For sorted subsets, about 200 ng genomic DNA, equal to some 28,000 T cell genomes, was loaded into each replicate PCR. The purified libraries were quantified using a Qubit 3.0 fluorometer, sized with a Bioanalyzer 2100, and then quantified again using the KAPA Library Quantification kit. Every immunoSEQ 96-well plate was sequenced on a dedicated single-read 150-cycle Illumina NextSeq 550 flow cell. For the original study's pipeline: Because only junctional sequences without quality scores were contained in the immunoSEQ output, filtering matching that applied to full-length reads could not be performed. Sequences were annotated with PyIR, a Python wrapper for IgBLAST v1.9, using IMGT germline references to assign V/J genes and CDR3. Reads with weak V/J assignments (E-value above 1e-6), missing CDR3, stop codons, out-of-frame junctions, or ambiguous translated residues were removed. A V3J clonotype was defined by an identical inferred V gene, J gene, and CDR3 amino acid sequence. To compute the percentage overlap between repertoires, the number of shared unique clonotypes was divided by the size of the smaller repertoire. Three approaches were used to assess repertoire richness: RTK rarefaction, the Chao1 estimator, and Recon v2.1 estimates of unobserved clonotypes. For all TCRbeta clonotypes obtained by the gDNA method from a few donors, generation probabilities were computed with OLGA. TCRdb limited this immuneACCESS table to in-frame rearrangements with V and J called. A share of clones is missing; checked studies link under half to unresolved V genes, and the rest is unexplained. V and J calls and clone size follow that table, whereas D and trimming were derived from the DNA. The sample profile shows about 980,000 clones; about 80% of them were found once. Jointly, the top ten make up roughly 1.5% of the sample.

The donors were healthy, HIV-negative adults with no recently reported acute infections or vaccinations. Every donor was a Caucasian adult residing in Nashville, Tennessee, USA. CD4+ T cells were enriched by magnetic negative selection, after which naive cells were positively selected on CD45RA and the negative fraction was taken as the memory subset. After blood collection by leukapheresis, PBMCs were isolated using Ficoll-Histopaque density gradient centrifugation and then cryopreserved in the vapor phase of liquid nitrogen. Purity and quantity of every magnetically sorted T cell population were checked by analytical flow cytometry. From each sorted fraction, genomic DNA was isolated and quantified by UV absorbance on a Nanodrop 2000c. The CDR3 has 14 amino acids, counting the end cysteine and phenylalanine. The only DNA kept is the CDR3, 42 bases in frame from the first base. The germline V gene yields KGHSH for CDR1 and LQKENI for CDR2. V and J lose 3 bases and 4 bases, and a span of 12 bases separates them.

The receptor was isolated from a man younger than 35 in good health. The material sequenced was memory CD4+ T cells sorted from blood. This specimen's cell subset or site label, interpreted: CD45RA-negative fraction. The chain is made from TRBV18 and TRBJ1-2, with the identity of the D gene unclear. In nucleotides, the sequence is TGTGCCAGCTCACCCTCCGAGGACTCCTATGGCTACACCTTC. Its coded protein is CASSPSEDSYGYTF. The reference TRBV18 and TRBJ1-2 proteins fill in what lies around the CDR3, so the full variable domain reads NAGVMQNPRHLVRRRGQEARLRCSPMKGHSHVYWYRQLPEEGLKFMVYLQKENIIDESGMPKERFSAEFPKEGPSILRIQQVVRGDSAAYFCASSPSEDSYGYTFGSGTRLTVV.